What follows are 26 T cell receptor beta chains derived from one specimen sequenced in a study of T cells in localized non-small cell lung cancer. Assay used: immunoSEQ multiplex PCR; TCRdb lists only in-frame clones, some missing. Of approximately 31,000 clones in the sample, approximately 81% were seen once. Sample: peripheral blood, taken before any cancer treatment. These receptors originate from a male donor aged 60 or older with stage II squamous cell lung carcinoma.

The chain has TRBV7-9 and TRBJ2-7; 10 bases match TRBD1. Germline V lookup: CDR1 SEHNR, CDR2 FQNEAQ (reference sequence). V was clipped by 6 bases and J by 5 bases; unmatched bases: 7. The CDR3 runs 14 residues. The CDR3 DNA reads TGTGCCAGCAGGTCCGGGACAGGGGACAACGAGCAGTACTTC. Translation: CASRSGTGDNEQYF.

The chain has TRBV5-4 and TRBJ2-7, with 10 bases aligning to TRBD1. The V gene's germline CDR1 is SGHNT and CDR2 YYREEE (reference sequence). The J segment lost 4 bases and the V segment lost 0 bases, leaving 4 bases of the junction unmatched. This CDR3 has 15 amino acids. The CDR3 region has the DNA TGTGCCAGCAGCTTGGCGGGGACAGGGGTTTACGAGCAGTACTTC. Protein sequence: CASSLAGTGVYEQYF.

CDR3 loop: CALDRGLSTDTQYF. The CDR3 DNA sequence: TGTGCCCTTGACCGGGGGCTGAGCACAGATACGCAGTATTTT. The V gene is TRBV7-9, the J gene TRBJ2-3, with D perhaps being TRBD1 or TRBD2 (6 bases each). Germline-derived CDR1 and CDR2 are SEHNR and FQNEAQ (reference sequence). Trimming took off 11 bases at V and 0 bases at J, with 15 bases between the two ends. This CDR3 has 14 amino acids.

The chain couples TRBV28 to TRBJ1-6; D might be TRBD1 (5 bases). Trimming removed 6 bases at V and 4 bases at J, with 31 bases between. This CDR3 has 21 residues. The germline CDR1 and CDR2 sequences are MDHEN and SYDVKM. CDR3 sequence reads: CASRPTRPGPMRQTYNSPLHF. CDR3 sequence (DNA): TGTGCCAGCAGACCGACCCGTCCGGGACCGATGCGCCAAACTTATAATTCACCCCTCCACTTT.

This clone has a handful of counts. V usage is TRBV7-3 and J usage is TRBJ2-3; D is possibly TRBD1 or TRBD2 (6 bases each). Per germline, CDR1 SGHTA and CDR2 FQGTGA. The CDR3 covers 11 residues. V was shortened by 5 bases and J by 7 bases, with 7 bases between the two germline ends. Written as DNA, the CDR3 is TGTGCCAGCAGCGGGGGGCATACGCAGTATTTT. Its protein product is CASSGGHTQYF.

The chain couples TRBV7-2 to TRBJ1-4; D may be TRBD1 (6 bases). The CDR3 is 15 amino acids. V was trimmed by 1 base and J by 8 bases, leaving 14 bases between them. The germline V gene has CDR1 SGHTA and CDR2 FQGNSA. This CDR3 reads CASSLDGGLREKLFF. The CDR3 DNA reads as TGTGCCAGCAGCTTAGATGGGGGGCTGAGGGAAAAACTGTTTTTT.

The V call is TRBV7-2, the J call TRBJ2-7; 11 nucleotides agree with TRBD1. Germline V gives CDR1 SGHTA, CDR2 FQGNSA. CDR3 size: 16 residues. The V and J ends lost 3 bases and 2 bases, in that order; junction bases with no gene match: 6. CDR3 sequence reads: CASSLDPGQGAYEQYF. Here the CDR3 DNA reads TGTGCCAGCAGCTTGGATCCGGGACAGGGGGCCTACGAGCAGTACTTC.

The V call is TRBV13, the J call TRBJ1-1; the D gene is possibly TRBD1 (5 bases). Germline loops: CDR1 PRHDT, CDR2 FYEKMQ (reference sequence). CDR3 size: 17 residues. Trimming left V 6 bases short and J 0 bases short, with 20 bases between. DNA of the CDR3: TGTGCCAGCAGTCCTAACGGGGGGACCTCAATGAACACTGAAGCTTTCTTT. This encodes CASSPNGGTSMNTEAFF.

CDR3: CASSIGQGRGNQPQHF. CDR3 nucleotide sequence: TGTGCCAGTAGTATTGGGCAGGGCAGAGGCAATCAGCCCCAGCATTTT. The chain employs TRBV19 and TRBJ1-5; perhaps TRBD1 as D (5 bases). The CDR3 loop spans 16 amino acids. CDR1 is LNHDA and CDR2 is SQIVND in the germline V gene (reference sequence). V gave up 3 bases and J gave up 2 bases, with 14 bases separating them.

The genes are TRBV5-1 and TRBJ2-7; TRBD2 matches at 7 bases. Per the germline V gene, CDR1 is SGHRS and CDR2 is YFSETQ. The J segment lost 2 bases and the V segment lost 0 bases, leaving 5 bases of the junction unmatched. The CDR3 is 15 residues long. The CDR3 spells CASSLGGTTTYEQYF. The CDR3 bases are TGCGCCAGCAGCTTGGGCGGGACTACCACCTACGAGCAGTACTTC.

The chain couples TRBV6-5 to TRBJ2-7; D may be TRBD1 (6 bases). Looked up from germline, CDR1 is MNHEY and CDR2 is SVGAGI. The CDR3 is 14 residues long. V was cut by 2 bases and J by 3 bases, with 11 bases left in between. The CDR3 region has the DNA TGTGCCAGCAGTTACCCCGGACAGAGCTACGAGCAGTACTTC. This gives the protein CASSYPGQSYEQYF.

This sequence joins TRBV6-1 and TRBJ1-1; D ambiguous. Germline CDR1 is MNHNS and CDR2 is SASEGT. The CDR3 is made up of 13 amino acids. Trimming removed 4 bases at V and 0 bases at J, with 6 bases between. CDR3 protein: CASSAEMNTEAFF. The CDR3 region has the DNA TGTGCCAGCAGTGCGGAAATGAACACTGAAGCTTTCTTT.

This chain links TRBV6-5 with TRBJ2-5, with 9 nucleotides matching TRBD2. CDR1 and CDR2 from the germline V gene are MNHEY and SVGAGI. The CDR3 has 13 residues. In DNA, the CDR3 is TGTGCTGCAGCGGGGGGACTAAGAGAGACCCAGTACTTC. Translation: CAAAGGLRETQYF.

The table lists this clone with a few counts. The chain joins TRBV6-5 to TRBJ1-5; TRBD1 might be the D (6 bases). Looked up from germline, CDR1 is MNHEY and CDR2 is SVGAGI. Trimming removed 6 bases at V and 12 bases at J, with 12 bases between. This CDR3 comprises 11 residues. For the CDR3, the DNA is TGTGCCAGCAGGGGGATGGACAGCCAGCATTTT. This sequence encodes CASRGMDSQHF.

A remark on this clone: The same CDR3 is also encoded by other DNA sequences in this sample. V and J are TRBV6-1 and TRBJ2-1; 9 bases map to TRBD2. CDR3 length: 15 amino acids. Germline V gene lookup returns CDR1 MNHNS and CDR2 SASEGT. Trimming cost V 2 bases and J 6 bases; bases outside gene matches: 5. The CDR3 loop is CASSERGGGANEQFF. Written as DNA, the CDR3 is TGTGCCAGCAGTGAAAGGGGCGGGGGGGCCAATGAGCAGTTCTTC.

A single count supports this clone. V is TRBV5-1 and J is TRBJ2-7; 9 nucleotides match TRBD1. The CDR3 extends over 17 amino acids. Germline V lookup: CDR1 SGHRS, CDR2 YFSETQ. The V segment lost 4 bases and the J segment 3 bases; nucleotides outside the gene matches: 14. The CDR3 region is CASSLAGRGTGFYEQYF. CDR3 bases: TGCGCCAGCAGCCTTGCCGGCCGGGGGACAGGGTTCTACGAGCAGTACTTC.

This chain connects TRBV28 to TRBJ2-2; D not resolved. The CDR3 length is 14 residues. V was clipped by 8 bases and J by 1 base, with 11 bases between them. Germline V gene sequence: CDR1 MDHEN, CDR2 SYDVKM. For the CDR3, the DNA is TGTGCCAGCGCATTTGGGCAGAACACCGGGGAGCTGTTTTTT. Its translation is CASAFGQNTGELFF.

In nucleotides, the CDR3 is TGTGCCAGCAGCCTCGGCAGGGCGACCAAAAACATTCAGTACTTC. This gives the protein CASSLGRATKNIQYF. This chain connects TRBV5-8 to TRBJ2-4; possible D gene TRBD1, 5 bases. CDR3 length: 15 residues. Germline V gives CDR1 SGHTS, CDR2 YDEGEE. The V end was cut by 4 bases, the J end by 2 bases, with 13 bases between.

This clone was seen only once. The gene calls are TRBV18 and TRBJ2-5, with D possibly matching TRBD1 (6 bases). CDR1 is KGHSH and CDR2 is LQKENI in the germline V gene. Trimming pared 5 bases from V and 5 bases from J, leaving 12 bases between. The CDR3 extends over 13 amino acids. CDR3 sequence reads: CASSTGLSETQYF. CDR3 nucleotides: TGTGCCAGCTCAACAGGGTTGTCGGAGACCCAGTACTTC.

The chain combines TRBV30 with TRBJ2-2; 9 nucleotides align to TRBD1. Germline-derived CDR1 and CDR2 are GTSNPN and SVGIG (reference sequence). J was trimmed by 3 bases and V by 3 bases; bases with no gene match: 5. The CDR3 extends over 15 amino acids. The CDR3 DNA sequence: TGTGCCTGGAGAAAGGGGACAGGGTACACCGGGGAGCTGTTTTTT. Protein product: CAWRKGTGYTGELFF.

The chain uses TRBV7-3 and TRBJ1-5, with 9 bases aligning to TRBD1. CDR1 is SGHTA, CDR2 FQGTGA, per germline. Germline trimming cut 5 bases from V and 2 bases from J; bases unmatched to any gene: 1. The CDR3 consists of 14 residues. The CDR3 nucleotides read TGTGCCAGCAGCCGGACAGGGGGCAATCAGCCCCAGCATTTT. Amino acid sequence: CASSRTGGNQPQHF.

This chain uses TRBV7-9 with TRBJ2-5, with D possibly matching TRBD2 (7 bases). Germline CDR1 SEHNR, CDR2 FQNEAQ (reference sequence). The CDR3 covers 14 residues. V was pared by 8 bases and J by 1 base, with 14 bases between. The CDR3 DNA follows: TGTGCCAGCGGGGACTACAGGGTCCAAGAGACCCAGTACTTC. This encodes CASGDYRVQETQYF.

The chain carries TRBV7-3 and TRBJ2-3, with TRBD2 matching over 9 bases. Germline V gives CDR1 SGHTA, CDR2 FQGTGA. Trimming cost V 5 bases and J 5 bases; bases outside gene matches: 8. This CDR3 comprises 15 residues. The CDR3 DNA reads as TGTGCCAGCAGCCAAGGGCCTAGCGGGGAAGATACGCAGTATTTT. Protein product: CASSQGPSGEDTQYF.

The chain couples TRBV6-5 to TRBJ1-1, with a weak D call TRBD1 (5 bases). The ends were cut back, 5 bases at V and 4 bases at J, with 14 bases in the middle. CDR1 MNHEY and CDR2 SVGAGI come from the germline V gene. The CDR3 contains 14 residues. CDR3 nucleotide sequence: TGTGCCAGCAGTCTCGCGGGAGGGGCCACTGAAGCTTTCTTT. It codes for CASSLAGGATEAFF.

The CDR3 loop is CAWSVLAETQYF. CDR3 nucleotides: TGTGCCTGGAGTGTGCTAGCGGAGACCCAGTACTTC. J is TRBJ2-5 and V is TRBV30; tentatively, D is TRBD2 (6 bases). The germline gives CDR1 GTSNPN, CDR2 SVGIG (reference sequence). The CDR3 has 12 residues. The V and J ends lost 0 bases and 5 bases respectively, with 7 bases between them. Based on the CDR3 plus reference TRBV30 and TRBJ2-5, the full variable domain is SQTIHQWPATLVQPVGSPLSLECTVEGTSNPNLYWYRQAAGRGLQLLFYSVGIGQISSEVPQNLSASRPQDRQFILSSKKLLLSDSGFYLCAWSVLAETQYFGPGTRLLVL.

V is TRBV25-1 and J is TRBJ2-7, with D perhaps TRBD1 or TRBD2 (5 bases each). From germline, CDR1 is MGHDK and CDR2 SYGVNS. This CDR3 region has 14 residues. The V end lost 4 bases, the J end lost 2 bases, and 12 bases lay between the germline ends. In nucleotides, the CDR3 is TGTGCCAGCAGTGGGGACGATAGACCCTACGAGCAGTACTTC. Translating gives CASSGDDRPYEQYF.